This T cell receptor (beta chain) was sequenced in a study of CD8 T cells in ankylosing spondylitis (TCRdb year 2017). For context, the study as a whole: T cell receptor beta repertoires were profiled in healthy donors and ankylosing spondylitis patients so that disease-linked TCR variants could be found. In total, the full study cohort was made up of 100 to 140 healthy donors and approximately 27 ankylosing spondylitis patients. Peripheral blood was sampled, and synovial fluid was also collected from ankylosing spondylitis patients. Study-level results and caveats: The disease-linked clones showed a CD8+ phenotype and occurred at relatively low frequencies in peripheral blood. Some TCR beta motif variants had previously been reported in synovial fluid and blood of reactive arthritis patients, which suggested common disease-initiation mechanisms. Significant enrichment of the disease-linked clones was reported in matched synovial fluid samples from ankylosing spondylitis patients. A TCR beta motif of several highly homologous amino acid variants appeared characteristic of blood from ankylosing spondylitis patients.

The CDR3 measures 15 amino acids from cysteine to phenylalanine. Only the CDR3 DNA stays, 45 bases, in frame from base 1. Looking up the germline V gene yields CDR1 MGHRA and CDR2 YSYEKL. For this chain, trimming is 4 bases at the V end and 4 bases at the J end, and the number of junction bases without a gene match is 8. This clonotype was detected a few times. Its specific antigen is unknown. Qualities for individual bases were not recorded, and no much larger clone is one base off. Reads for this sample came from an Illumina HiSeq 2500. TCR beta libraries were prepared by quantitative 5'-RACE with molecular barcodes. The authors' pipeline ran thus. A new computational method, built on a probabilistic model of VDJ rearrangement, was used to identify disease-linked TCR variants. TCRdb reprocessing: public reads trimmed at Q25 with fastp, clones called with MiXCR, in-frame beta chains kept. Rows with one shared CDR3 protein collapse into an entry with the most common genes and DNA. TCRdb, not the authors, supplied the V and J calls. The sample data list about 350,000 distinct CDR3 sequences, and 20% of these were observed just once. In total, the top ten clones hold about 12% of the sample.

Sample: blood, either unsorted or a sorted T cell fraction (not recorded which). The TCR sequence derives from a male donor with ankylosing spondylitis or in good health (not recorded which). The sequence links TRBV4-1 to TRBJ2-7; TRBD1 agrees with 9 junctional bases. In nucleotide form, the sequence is TGCGCCAGCAGCCTTTCAGACAGGGGGTTATACGAGCAGTACTTC. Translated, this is CASSLSDRGLYEQYF.